Below, one T cell receptor (beta chain) is given with its context. Its antigen is unidentified. Germline is not matched at one junction end, which may reflect a read error. These data originate in a study of identical twins. Every donor was a healthy Caucasian. CDR1 is SGHVS and CDR2 is FQNEAQ in the germline V gene. This CDR3 is 16 amino acids long. The study's findings and limits: Analyses of zero insertions could be partly confounded by invariant MAIT and iNKT cells. Beta out-of-frame sequences showed weaker excess sharing between twins.

Template switching added a universal primer site; cDNA carried unique molecular identifiers. Each CDR3 protein is one row after TCRdb ran MiXCR on the 5' RACE reads. Here the sample spans more than 1.5 million distinct CDR3 sequences, about 31% being singletons. V gene TRBV7-8 combines with J gene TRBJ1-5, with 11 bases matching TRBD1. This receptor was obtained from a newborn girl in good health. Sequenced: cord blood. The CDR3 DNA reads as TGTGCCAGCGGCTTAGGGACAGGGGGGAGCAATCAGCCCCAGCATTTT. Translation: CASGLGTGGSNQPQHF.